Shown below are 22 T cell receptor beta chains from a single sample sequenced in a study of T cells in localized non-small cell lung cancer. The protocol was immunoSEQ multiplex PCR, while the TCRdb copy is restricted to in-frame clones and leaves out a portion. The sample records over 70,000 clones, roughly nine tenths being singletons. Specimen: peripheral blood, collected before any cancer treatment. Source of these receptors: a male donor at least 60 years old with stage III squamous cell lung carcinoma.

V is TRBV7-2 and J is TRBJ2-3, with TRBD1 matching 7 bases. The CDR3 runs 15 residues. The ends lost 5 bases at V and 6 bases at J; junction bases unmatched: 11. The germline CDR1 and CDR2 sequences are SGHTA and FQGNSA. The CDR3 sequence: CASSPSRGRVDTQYF. The CDR3 DNA sequence: TGTGCCAGCAGCCCATCGAGGGGGCGCGTGGATACGCAGTATTTT.

The chain couples TRBV19 to TRBJ1-1, with D possibly TRBD1 on 5 matching bases. V lost 2 bases and J lost 6, with 10 bases in between. This CDR3 has 13 amino acids. Germline V gives CDR1 LNHDA, CDR2 SQIVND (reference sequence). The CDR3 DNA sequence: TGTGCCAGTAGTATAAAGGGGAGGGCTGAAGCTTTCTTT. It translates to CASSIKGRAEAFF.

The chain combines TRBV5-1 with TRBJ2-4; no firm D call. Trimming cost V 4 bases and J 0 bases, with 17 bases left between them. CDR3 length: 17 residues. Per the germline V gene, CDR1 is SGHRS and CDR2 is YFSETQ. CDR3 in amino acids: CASSPGRRLLAKNIQYF. The CDR3 region has the DNA TGCGCCAGCAGCCCTGGTCGGCGGCTACTAGCCAAAAACATTCAGTACTTC.

This clone was seen just once. This chain links TRBV25-1 with TRBJ1-6; D remains ambiguous. CDR1 and CDR2 (germline): MGHDK, SYGVNS. This CDR3 region has 14 residues. Trimming took off 7 bases at V and 2 bases at J, with 9 bases between the two ends. This CDR3 reads CASTLGTYNSPLHF. As DNA, the CDR3 is TGTGCCAGCACCCTTGGCACCTATAATTCACCCCTCCACTTT.

This clone has a single count. V is TRBV29-1 and J is TRBJ2-5, with a tentative D call TRBD1 (6 bases). The CDR3 contains 12 residues. The V end lost 7 bases, the J end lost 1 base, and 10 bases lay between the germline ends. CDR1 is SQVTM and CDR2 is ANQGSEA in the germline V gene. As DNA, the CDR3 is TGCAGCGCTCAGACAGGCCAAGAGACCCAGTACTTC. As protein: CSAQTGQETQYF.

The chain joins TRBV6-6 to TRBJ1-3; TRBD1 might be the D (5 bases). V lost 6 bases and J 4 bases, leaving 13 bases between the germline ends. Germline CDR1 MNHNY, CDR2 SVGAGI (reference sequence). CDR3 length equals 14 residues. In DNA form, the CDR3 reads TGTGCCAGCAGCTCGACAGACCAAGGAAACACCATATATTTT. The encoded protein is CASSSTDQGNTIYF.

The chain links TRBV28 to TRBJ2-3; D may be TRBD1 or TRBD2 (5 bases each). Germline V gene lookup returns CDR1 MDHEN and CDR2 SYDVKM. The germline V and J ends were trimmed by 5 bases and 2 bases, with 11 bases remaining between them. The CDR3 length is 14 residues. The CDR3 DNA is TGTGCCAGCAGTGGAGGACACCTCACAGATACGCAGTATTTT. Amino acids: CASSGGHLTDTQYF.

The chain uses TRBV19 and TRBJ1-6, with D possibly TRBD1 on 5 matching bases. The CDR3 has 15 residues. With 1 base removed from V and 8 bases from J, the gap between germline ends came to 12 bases. Germline-derived CDR1 and CDR2 are LNHDA and SQIVND (reference sequence). CDR3 region: CASSIGGGLDSPLHF. The CDR3 nucleotides read TGTGCCAGTAGTATAGGGGGGGGTCTCGATTCACCCCTCCACTTT.

The rearrangement uses TRBV6-1 and TRBJ2-1; D is unresolved. V was clipped by 3 bases and J by 5 bases, with 20 bases between them. In germline, CDR1 is MNHNS, CDR2 SASEGT. The CDR3 sequence is 17 residues long. The CDR3 sequence: CASSENTANLVHNEQFF. The CDR3 coding sequence is TGTGCCAGCAGTGAGAACACCGCAAATCTAGTTCACAATGAGCAGTTCTTC.

The V and J genes are TRBV2 and TRBJ2-3, with 9 bases matching TRBD1. J lost 2 bases, V lost 10 bases, and 4 bases had no gene match. The germline V gene encodes CDR1 SNHLY and CDR2 FYNNEI. The CDR3 consists of 13 residues. The DNA of the CDR3 is TGTGCCACCGGGACAGGGAACACAGATACGCAGTATTTT. It translates to CATGTGNTDTQYF.

This clone was seen only once. The V gene is TRBV6-6, the J gene TRBJ2-7, with D perhaps TRBD2 (6 bases). Per germline, CDR1 MNHNY and CDR2 SVGAGI (reference sequence). With 0 bases removed from V and 2 bases from J, the gap between germline ends came to 11 bases. The length of the CDR3 is 15 residues. DNA for the CDR3: TGTGCCAGCAGTTACTCTACAGGAGGGACCTACGAGCAGTACTTC. This encodes CASSYSTGGTYEQYF.

In its sample, this clone was seen once. This chain connects TRBV19 to TRBJ1-2, with D possibly being TRBD1 (5 bases). Germline V gene sequence: CDR1 LNHDA, CDR2 SQIVND (reference sequence). V lost 5 bases to trimming and J lost 5 bases, with 12 bases between them. The CDR3 runs 13 residues. CDR3 in amino acids: CASSPGTVYGYTF. CDR3 DNA: TGTGCCAGTAGTCCCGGGACGGTTTATGGCTACACCTTC.

CDR3: CASSRGLGSTDTQYF. CDR3 DNA: TGTGCCAGCAGCAGAGGACTAGGGTCCACAGATACGCAGTATTTT. The chain couples TRBV5-8 to TRBJ2-3, with 7 bases matching TRBD2. The V gene end was trimmed by 4 bases and the J gene end by 2 bases; junction bases not matched to a gene: 7. Per the germline V gene, CDR1 is SGHTS and CDR2 is YDEGEE. This CDR3 has 15 amino acids.

The chain links TRBV6-1 to TRBJ1-6; D unresolved. Per germline, CDR1 MNHNS and CDR2 SASEGT. With 7 bases removed from V and 5 bases from J, the gap between germline ends came to 9 bases. The CDR3 totals 13 residues. The CDR3 nucleotides are TGTGCCAGCAAGGGCCAGAATAATTCACCCCTCCACTTT. Protein sequence: CASKGQNNSPLHF.

This chain uses TRBV30 with TRBJ1-1; 7 nucleotides line up with TRBD1. Per germline, CDR1 GTSNPN and CDR2 SVGIG (reference sequence). With V trimmed by 3 bases and J by 3 bases, 13 bases remained unmatched. The CDR3 spans 16 residues. DNA for the CDR3: TGTGCCTGGAGAGGAAGAGGGGGCAGACGGGACACTGAAGCTTTCTTT. This codes for CAWRGRGGRRDTEAFF.

The CDR3 region is CASSVAGGQETQYF. DNA for the CDR3: TGTGCCAGCAGTGTAGCGGGGGGGCAAGAGACCCAGTACTTC. The rearrangement uses TRBV6-1 and TRBJ2-5, with 11 bases lining up with TRBD2. The CDR3 sequence is 14 residues long. Germline trimming cut 4 bases from V and 2 bases from J; bases unmatched to any gene: 0. Germline assignment: CDR1 MNHNS and CDR2 SASEGT.

The V gene is TRBV25-1, the J gene TRBJ1-4; D is unclear. The CDR3 runs 17 residues. Deletions cut 3 bases from V and 2 bases from J, with 16 bases between. The germline V gene has CDR1 MGHDK and CDR2 SYGVNS. The CDR3 region is CASSDQAKRPTNEKLFF. The CDR3, as DNA: TGTGCCAGCAGTGACCAGGCCAAGAGGCCCACTAATGAAAAACTGTTTTTT.

This sequence joins TRBV4-1 and TRBJ1-4; D is uncertain. Germline assignment: CDR1 MGHRA and CDR2 YSYEKL. Trimming cost V 1 base and J 4 bases, with 4 bases left between them. The CDR3 length is 13 residues. CDR3 region: CASSQGLNEKLFF. The DNA for the CDR3 is TGCGCCAGCAGCCAAGGGCTTAATGAAAAACTGTTTTTT.

The chain is built from TRBV5-1 and TRBJ1-4; 8 nucleotides align to TRBD1. Trimming took 4 bases from V and 1 from J; bases not matched to a gene: 3. CDR3 size: 15 residues. Per the germline V gene, CDR1 is SGHRS and CDR2 is YFSETQ. CDR3 sequence reads: CASSPGQGTNEKLFF. DNA for the CDR3: TGCGCCAGCAGCCCCGGACAGGGAACTAATGAAAAACTGTTTTTT.

Written as DNA, the CDR3 is TGTGCCAGCTCACCCCGTAGCGGGGGAGCGGAGACCCAGTACTTC. Amino acid sequence: CASSPRSGGAETQYF. The chain combines TRBV18 with TRBJ2-5; 9 bases match TRBD2. Germline trimming cut 3 bases from V and 5 bases from J; bases unmatched to any gene: 7. This CDR3 spans 15 amino acids. The germline gives CDR1 KGHSH, CDR2 LQKENI. Full variable domain (rest looked up from reference TRBV18 and TRBJ2-5): NAGVMQNPRHLVRRRGQEARLRCSPMKGHSHVYWYRQLPEEGLKFMVYLQKENIIDESGMPKERFSAEFPKEGPSILRIQQVVRGDSAAYFCASSPRSGGAETQYFGPGTRLLVL.

The chain recombines TRBV6-6 with TRBJ1-1; 9 bases agree with TRBD1. The germline CDR1 and CDR2 sequences are MNHNY and SVGAGI (reference sequence). The CDR3 covers 14 residues. V gave up 6 bases and J gave up 5 bases; unmatched junction bases: 7. Here the CDR3 DNA reads TGTGCCAGCAGGGGGGGGGACAGGGAAACTGAAGCTTTCTTT. Protein sequence: CASRGGDRETEAFF.

This chain joins TRBV18 and TRBJ2-2, with D perhaps matching TRBD2 (7 bases). Per the germline V gene, CDR1 is KGHSH and CDR2 is LQKENI. The CDR3 runs to 15 residues. Trimming took off 3 bases at V and 4 bases at J, with 12 bases between the two ends. Here the CDR3 reads CASSPGRGATGELFF. The CDR3 DNA reads as TGTGCCAGCTCACCGGGACGGGGGGCCACCGGGGAGCTGTTTTTT.